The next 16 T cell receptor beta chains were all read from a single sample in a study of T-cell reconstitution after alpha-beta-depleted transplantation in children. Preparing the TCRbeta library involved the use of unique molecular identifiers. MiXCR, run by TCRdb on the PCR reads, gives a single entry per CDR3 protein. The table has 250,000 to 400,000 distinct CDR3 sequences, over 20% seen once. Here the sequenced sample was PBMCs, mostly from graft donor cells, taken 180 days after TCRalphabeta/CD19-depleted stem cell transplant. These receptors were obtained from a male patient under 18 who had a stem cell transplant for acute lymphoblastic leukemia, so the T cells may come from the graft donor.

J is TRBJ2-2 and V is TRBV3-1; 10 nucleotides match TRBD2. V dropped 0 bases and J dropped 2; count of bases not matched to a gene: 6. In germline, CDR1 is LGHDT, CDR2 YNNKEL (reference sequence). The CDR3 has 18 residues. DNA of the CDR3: TGTGCCAGCAGCCAAGAGTTAGCGGGAGGACCAAACACCGGGGAGCTGTTTTTT. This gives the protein CASSQELAGGPNTGELFF.

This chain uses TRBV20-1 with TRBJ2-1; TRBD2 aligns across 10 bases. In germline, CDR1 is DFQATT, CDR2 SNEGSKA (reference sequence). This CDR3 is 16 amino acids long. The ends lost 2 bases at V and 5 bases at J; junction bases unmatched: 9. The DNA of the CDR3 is TGCAGTGCTAGACCCCCTAGCGGGAGCGGGCACAATGAGCAGTTCTTC. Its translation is CSARPPSGSGHNEQFF.

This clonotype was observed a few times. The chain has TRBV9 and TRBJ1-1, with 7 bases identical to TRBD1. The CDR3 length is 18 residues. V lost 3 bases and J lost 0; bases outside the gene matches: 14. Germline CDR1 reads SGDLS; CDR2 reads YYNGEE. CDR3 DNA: TGTGCCAGCAGCGCTAACCTTCACGGGACAGCTATGAACACTGAAGCTTTCTTT. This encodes CASSANLHGTAMNTEAFF.

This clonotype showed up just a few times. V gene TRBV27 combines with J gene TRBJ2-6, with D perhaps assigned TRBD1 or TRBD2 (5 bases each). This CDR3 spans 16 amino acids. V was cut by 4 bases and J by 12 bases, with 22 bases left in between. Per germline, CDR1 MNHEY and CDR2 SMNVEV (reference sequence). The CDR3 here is CASSYLGVDAMGVLTF. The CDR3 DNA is TGTGCCAGCAGTTATTTGGGGGTCGATGCGATGGGCGTCCTGACTTTC.

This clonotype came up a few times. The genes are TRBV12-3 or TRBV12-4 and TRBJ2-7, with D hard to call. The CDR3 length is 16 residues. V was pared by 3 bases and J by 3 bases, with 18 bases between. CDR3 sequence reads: CASSFRKITLGYEQYF. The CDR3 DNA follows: TGTGCCAGCAGTTTCCGGAAGATTACCCTCGGCTACGAGCAGTACTTC.

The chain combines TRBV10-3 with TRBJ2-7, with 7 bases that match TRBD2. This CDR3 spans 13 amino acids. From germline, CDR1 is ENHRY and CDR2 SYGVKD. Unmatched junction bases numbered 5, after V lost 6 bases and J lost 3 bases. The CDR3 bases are TGTGCCATCAGGCGGGAGACCATCTACGAGCAGTACTTC. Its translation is CAIRRETIYEQYF.

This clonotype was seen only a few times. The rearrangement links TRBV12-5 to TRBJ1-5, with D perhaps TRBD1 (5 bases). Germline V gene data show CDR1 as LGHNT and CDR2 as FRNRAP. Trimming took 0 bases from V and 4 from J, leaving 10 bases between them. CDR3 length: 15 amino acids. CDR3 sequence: CASGLVQADNQPQHF. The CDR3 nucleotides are TGTGCTAGTGGTTTGGTACAGGCAGATAATCAGCCCCAGCATTTT.

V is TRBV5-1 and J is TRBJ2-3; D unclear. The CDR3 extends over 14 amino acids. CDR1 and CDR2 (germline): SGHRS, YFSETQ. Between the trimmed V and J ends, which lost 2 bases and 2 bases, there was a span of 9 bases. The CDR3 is CASSFPGLTDTQYF. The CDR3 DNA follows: TGCGCCAGCAGCTTCCCCGGCCTCACAGATACGCAGTATTTT.

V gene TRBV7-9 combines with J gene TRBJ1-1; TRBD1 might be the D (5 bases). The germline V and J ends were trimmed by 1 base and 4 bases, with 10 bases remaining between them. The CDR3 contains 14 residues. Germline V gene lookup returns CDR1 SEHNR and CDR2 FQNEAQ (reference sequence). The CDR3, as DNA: TGTGCCAGCAGCTTAGTGGGGGAGCTCACTGAAGCTTTCTTT. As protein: CASSLVGELTEAFF.

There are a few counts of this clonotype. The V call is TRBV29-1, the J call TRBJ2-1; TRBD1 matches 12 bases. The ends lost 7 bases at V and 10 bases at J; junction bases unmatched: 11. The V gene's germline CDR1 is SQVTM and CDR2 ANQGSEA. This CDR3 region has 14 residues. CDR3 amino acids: CSAAGQGAPKEQFF. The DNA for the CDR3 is TGCAGCGCTGCGGGACAGGGGGCTCCCAAGGAGCAGTTCTTC.

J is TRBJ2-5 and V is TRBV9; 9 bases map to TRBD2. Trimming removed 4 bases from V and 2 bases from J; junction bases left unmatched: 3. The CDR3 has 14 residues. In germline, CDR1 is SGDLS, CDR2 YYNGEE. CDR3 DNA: TGTGCCAGCAGCCCAAGCGGGAGGCAAGAGACCCAGTACTTC. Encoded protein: CASSPSGRQETQYF.

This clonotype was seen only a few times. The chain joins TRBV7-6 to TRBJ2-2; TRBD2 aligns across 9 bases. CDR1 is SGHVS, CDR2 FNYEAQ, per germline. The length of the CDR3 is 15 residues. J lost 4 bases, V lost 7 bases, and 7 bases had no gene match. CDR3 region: CASTPGLAITGELFF. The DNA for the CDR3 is TGTGCCAGCACTCCGGGACTAGCAATCACCGGGGAGCTGTTTTTT.

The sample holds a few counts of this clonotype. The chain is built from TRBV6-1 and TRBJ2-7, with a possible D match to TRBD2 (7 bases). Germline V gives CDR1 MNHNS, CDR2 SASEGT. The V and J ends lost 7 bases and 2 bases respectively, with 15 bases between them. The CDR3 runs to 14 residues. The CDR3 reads CASIGGGLPYEQYF. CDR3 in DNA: TGTGCCAGCATTGGCGGGGGCCTACCCTACGAGCAGTACTTC.

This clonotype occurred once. The CDR3 loop reads CASSANLGTGGNYGYTF. Written as DNA, the CDR3 is TGTGCCAGCAGCGCCAATTTAGGAACAGGGGGCAACTATGGCTACACCTTC. The rearrangement uses TRBV9 and TRBJ1-2; 9 positions agree with TRBD1. The CDR3 is made up of 17 amino acids. From germline, CDR1 is SGDLS and CDR2 YYNGEE. V was pared by 3 bases and J by 2 bases, with 11 bases of the junction left unmatched.

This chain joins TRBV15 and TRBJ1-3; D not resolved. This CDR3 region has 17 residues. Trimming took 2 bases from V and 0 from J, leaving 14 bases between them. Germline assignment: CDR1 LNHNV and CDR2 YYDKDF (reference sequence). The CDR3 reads CATSRPPATHSGNTIYF. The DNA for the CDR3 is TGTGCCACCAGCAGACCTCCGGCCACACACTCTGGAAACACCATATATTTT.

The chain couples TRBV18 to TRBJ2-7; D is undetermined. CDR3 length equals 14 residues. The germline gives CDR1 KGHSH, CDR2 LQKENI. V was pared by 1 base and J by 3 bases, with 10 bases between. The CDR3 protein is CASSPRQADYEQYF. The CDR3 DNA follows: TGTGCCAGCTCACCACGGCAGGCCGACTACGAGCAGTACTTC. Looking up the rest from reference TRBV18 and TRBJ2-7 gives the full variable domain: NAGVMQNPRHLVRRRGQEARLRCSPMKGHSHVYWYRQLPEEGLKFMVYLQKENIIDESGMPKERFSAEFPKEGPSILRIQQVVRGDSAAYFCASSPRQADYEQYFGPGTRLTVT.